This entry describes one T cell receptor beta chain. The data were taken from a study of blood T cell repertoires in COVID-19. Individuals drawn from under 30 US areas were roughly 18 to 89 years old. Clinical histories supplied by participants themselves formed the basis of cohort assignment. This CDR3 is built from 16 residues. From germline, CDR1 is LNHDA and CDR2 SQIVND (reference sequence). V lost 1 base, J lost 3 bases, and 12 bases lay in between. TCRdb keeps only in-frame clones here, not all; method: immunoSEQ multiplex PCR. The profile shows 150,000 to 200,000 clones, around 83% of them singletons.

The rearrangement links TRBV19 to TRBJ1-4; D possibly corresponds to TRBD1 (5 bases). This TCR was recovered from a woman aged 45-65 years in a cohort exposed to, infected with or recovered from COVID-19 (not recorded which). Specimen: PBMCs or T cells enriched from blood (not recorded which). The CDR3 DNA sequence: TGTGCCAGTAGTATAGCCGTCGACAGTCCTAATGAAAAACTGTTTTTT. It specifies CASSIAVDSPNEKLFF.